The T cell receptor (beta chain) described here comes from a study of identical twins. Broader study findings: Weaker excess sharing between twins was seen in beta out-of-frame sequences. Analyses of zero insertions could, in part, be confounded by invariant MAIT and iNKT cells. Twin-shared out-of-frame alpha sequences showed excess low generation probability.

TCRdb re-called the 5' RACE reads with MiXCR, one entry per CDR3 protein. The data contain about 1.7 million distinct CDR3 sequences, 25% to 35% of them singletons. The CDR3 is made up of 15 amino acids. Trimming shortened V by 8 bases and J by 1 base, and 17 bases separated the two germline ends. Germline CDR1 reads ENHRY; CDR2 reads SYGVKD. Of note for this clonotype: The antigen remains unidentified.

The TCR originated in a newborn girl in good health. This sequence joins TRBV10-3 and TRBJ1-1; perhaps TRBD1 as D (5 bases). Sequenced: cord blood. The CDR3 coding sequence is TGTGCCATCGCTGAAACAGGTAGCACGAACACTGAAGCTTTCTTT. It translates to CAIAETGSTNTEAFF.